A single sample gave rise to the 9 T cell receptor beta chains below, sequenced in a study of T cells in Graves' hyperthyroidism and ophthalmopathy. Researchers took RNA transcripts and amplified the TCR beta CDR3 regions from them. During a first-round RT-PCR of the TCR CDR3, the HTBI primer set was used. MiXCR, applied by TCRdb to the multiplex PCR reads, yields one record per CDR3 protein. The repertoire includes fewer than 350,000 distinct CDR3 sequences, 18% of them detected once, and less than 65% sits in the top ten. Sequencing was carried out using blood. The receptors were sampled from a woman aged 45-60 years with Graves' hyperthyroidism.

This clonotype appeared many times. The chain uses TRBV11-2 and TRBJ1-5; D might be TRBD1 (5 bases). Germline V gene data show CDR1 as SGHAT and CDR2 as FQNNGV. This CDR3 has 14 residues. The ends were cut back, 3 bases at V and 7 bases at J, with 13 bases in the middle. CDR3 in amino acids: CASSFEGLQQPQHF. DNA for the CDR3: TGTGCCAGCAGCTTCGAGGGGCTGCAGCAGCCCCAGCATTTT.

This chain links TRBV4-1 with TRBJ2-2, with a possible D match to TRBD2 (5 bases). This CDR3 spans 14 amino acids. CDR1 MGHRA and CDR2 YSYEKL come from the germline V gene. V was trimmed by 2 bases and J by 7 bases, leaving 11 bases between them. CDR3 protein: CASSQYEGGGELFF. CDR3 in DNA: TGCGCCAGCAGCCAATACGAAGGAGGCGGGGAGCTGTTTTTT.

This rearrangement joins TRBV10-1 to TRBJ2-5; TRBD1 aligns across 7 bases. Unmatched junction bases numbered 4, after V lost 4 bases and J lost 5 bases. CDR1 WNHNN and CDR2 SYGVQD come from the germline V gene (reference sequence). The CDR3 covers 13 residues. The CDR3 spells CASSADRAETQYF. The CDR3 DNA reads as TGCGCCAGCAGTGCAGACAGGGCTGAGACCCAGTACTTC.

This clonotype has just a few counts. The junction and the germline gene differ at one end; a read error may be behind it. The rearrangement uses TRBV7-7 and TRBJ1-1; D might be TRBD1 (5 bases). The CDR3 runs to 12 residues. Germline CDR1 SSHAT, CDR2 FNYEAQ (reference sequence). This CDR3 reads CASSQGDSPTFF. CDR3 nucleotides: TGTGCTAGCAGCCAAGGAGACAGTCCAACTTTCTTT.

This clonotype has more than one count but fewer than ten. The rearrangement uses TRBV20-1 and TRBJ2-2; D uncertain. Germline CDR1 DFQATT, CDR2 SNEGSKA (reference sequence). This CDR3 contains 14 residues. The V and J ends lost 2 bases and 2 bases respectively, with 9 bases between them. The CDR3 nucleotides are TGCAGTGCTAGAAAGCGTCTCAACACCGGGGAGCTGTTTTTT. Translation: CSARKRLNTGELFF.

The CDR3 spells CSANGLAGVDEQYF. The CDR3 region has the DNA TGCAGTGCCAATGGACTAGCGGGAGTTGATGAGCAGTACTTC. The chain links TRBV20-1 to TRBJ2-7; 13 nucleotides match TRBD2. CDR1 DFQATT and CDR2 SNEGSKA come from the germline V gene (reference sequence). V gave up 6 bases and J gave up 7 bases; unmatched junction bases: 9. The CDR3 has 14 amino acids.

The chain has TRBV7-2 and TRBJ2-3, with a tentative D call TRBD1 (9 bases). CDR3 length: 22 residues. The V gene's germline CDR1 is SGHTA and CDR2 FQGNSA. V shed 3 bases and J shed 0 bases, with 31 bases lying between them. Here the CDR3 DNA reads TGTGCCAGCAGCTTCGGGACAGGGTATGGAGCGGGGGCGGCAACTAGCACAGATACGCAGTATTTT. Amino acids: CASSFGTGYGAGAATSTDTQYF.

As for this clonotype: One end of the junction varies from germline; a read error may be responsible. This chain links TRBV28 with TRBJ2-1; a possible D gene is TRBD2 (6 bases). The germline V gene encodes CDR1 MDHEN and CDR2 SYDVKM. This CDR3 is 16 amino acids long. The CDR3 reads CASQSTGGNLNNGQFF. The CDR3 DNA reads TGTGCCAGTCAATCAACCGGGGGTAATCTCAACAATGGGCAGTTCTTC.

In its sample, this clonotype was seen a few times. The chain couples TRBV7-8 to TRBJ2-3; D may be TRBD2 (5 bases). This CDR3 has 14 amino acids. The V end was cut by 5 bases, the J end by 3 bases, with 12 bases between. Germline V gene lookup returns CDR1 SGHVS and CDR2 FQNEAQ. The DNA of the CDR3 is TGTGCCAGCAGCGGGGAGTGGGGTACAGATACGCAGTATTTT. Translation: CASSGEWGTDTQYF. The complete variable domain, with remaining parts taken from reference TRBV7-8 and TRBJ2-3, reads GAGVSQSPRYKVAKRGQDVALRCDPISGHVSLFWYQQALGQGPEFLTYFQNEAQLDKSGLPSDRFFAERPEGSVSTLKIQRTQQEDSAVYLCASSGEWGTDTQYFGPGTRLTVL.